A single sample is the source of the 10 T cell receptor beta chains below, sequenced in a study of T-cell memory formation after mild COVID-19 (dated by TCRdb to the early 2020s). To prepare the library, 5' RACE was applied. For sequencing, an Illumina NovaSeq 6000 was employed. TCRdb reran the public reads through fastp at Q25 and MiXCR, keeping productive beta chains. Entries are consolidated by CDR3 protein sequence, retaining the most common genes and DNA. This sample comprises roughly 110,000 distinct CDR3 sequences, over 13% of them detected only once. The top ten clones comprise about 39% of the sample. Sample: PBMCs or a T cell subset sorted from them (not recorded which). The receptors were gathered from a man between 18 and 29 years old who had mild COVID-19 (a few samples of this study predate the infection). The sample titles of this study are shuffled in the database, so cell type and time point are left out; the donor was told from shared clones.

CDR3 loop: CASSVPGQGIGNTGELFF. For the CDR3, the DNA is TGTGCCAGCAGCGTCCCGGGACAGGGGATCGGGAACACCGGGGAGCTGTTTTTT. The chain uses TRBV7-9 and TRBJ2-2; TRBD1 agrees at 10 bases. Germline V gives CDR1 SEHNR, CDR2 FQNEAQ (reference sequence). The CDR3 runs to 18 residues. V shed 5 bases, J shed 1 base, and the junction held 10 bases outside the gene matches. The whole variable domain, remainder taken from reference TRBV7-9 and TRBJ2-2, is DTGVSQNPRHKITKRGQNVTFRCDPISEHNRLYWYRQTLGQGPEFLTYFQNEAQLEKSRLLSDRFSAERPKGSFSTLEIQRTEQGDSAMYLCASSVPGQGIGNTGELFFGEGSRLTVL.

Many counts were recorded for this clonotype. The V and J genes are TRBV7-2 and TRBJ1-3; no clear D gene. Looked up from germline, CDR1 is SGHTA and CDR2 is FQGNSA. The CDR3 extends over 15 amino acids. Trimming removed 5 bases at V and 5 bases at J, with 16 bases between. In DNA, the CDR3 is TGTGCCAGCAGCCCTAGAGGACTTGAAAGAAACACCATATATTTT. Encoded protein: CASSPRGLERNTIYF.

A few counts support this clonotype. The rearrangement links TRBV12-3 or TRBV12-4 to TRBJ2-1, with 11 bases lining up with TRBD1. V shed 1 base and J 8 bases; nucleotides not matched to a gene: 7. The CDR3 length is 16 residues. The DNA for the CDR3 is TGTGCCAGCAGTTTAGTTCTGGACAGGGGGCCCTATGAGCAGTTCTTC. Protein product: CASSLVLDRGPYEQFF.

This clonotype was picked up a small number of times. This sequence joins TRBV4-1 and TRBJ2-2, with unresolved D. The CDR3 is 15 amino acids. Trimming shortened V by 4 bases and J by 6 bases, and 15 bases separated the two germline ends. Germline assignment: CDR1 MGHRA and CDR2 YSYEKL. In DNA, the CDR3 is TGCGCCAGCAGCCTTAAGTTCGGTCATCCCGGGGAGCTGTTTTTT. Its translation: CASSLKFGHPGELFF.

This sequence joins TRBV6-6 and TRBJ2-3; TRBD2 agrees at 15 bases. CDR3 length: 16 amino acids. V trimming: 7 bases; J trimming: 3 bases; junction bases outside the gene matches: 5. Germline values: CDR1 MNHNY, CDR2 SVGAGI (reference sequence). CDR3 amino acids: CASNGLAGGPTDTQYF. The DNA for the CDR3 is TGTGCCAGCAACGGACTAGCGGGGGGGCCGACAGATACGCAGTATTTT.

The gene calls are TRBV10-2 and TRBJ1-2, with 9 bases that match TRBD1. Germline CDR1 is WSHSY and CDR2 is SAAADI. The CDR3 spans 13 residues. V dropped 5 bases and J dropped 3; count of bases not matched to a gene: 1. The CDR3: CASSRTGDYGYTF. CDR3 DNA: TGCGCCAGCAGTAGGACAGGGGACTATGGCTACACCTTC.

This clonotype showed up many times. V and J are TRBV5-1 and TRBJ1-1; D is unclear. V was cut by 0 bases and J by 4 bases, with 4 bases left in between. Germline V gene data show CDR1 as SGHRS and CDR2 as YFSETQ. The CDR3 loop spans 12 amino acids. As DNA, the CDR3 is TGCGCCAGCAGCTTGGATATCACTGAAGCTTTCTTT. This gives the protein CASSLDITEAFF.

This clonotype showed up just a few times. For the CDR3, the DNA is TGCAGTGCTGCCTGGGCAGGGGAAGGGGAGCAGTACGTC. It codes for CSAAWAGEGEQYV. The chain is built from TRBV20-1 and TRBJ2-7, with a tentative D call TRBD1 (6 bases). Germline loops: CDR1 DFQATT, CDR2 SNEGSKA (reference sequence). The CDR3 length is 13 residues. V was pared by 5 bases and J by 7 bases, with 18 bases between.

The chain links TRBV29-1 to TRBJ1-1; perhaps TRBD1 as D (5 bases). The V end was cut by 3 bases, the J end by 5 bases, with 10 bases between. The length of the CDR3 is 12 residues. Germline loops: CDR1 SQVTM, CDR2 ANQGSEA. CDR3 sequence: CSVERGGTEAFF. CDR3 bases: TGCAGCGTTGAGCGTGGGGGAACTGAAGCTTTCTTT.

V is TRBV12-3 or TRBV12-4 and J is TRBJ2-5, with 8 nucleotides matching TRBD1. The V and J ends lost 6 bases and 5 bases, in that order; junction bases with no gene match: 11. The CDR3 sequence is 15 residues long. The CDR3 coding sequence is TGTGCCAGCAGACCTTCAGGGGGCTCGGTGGAGACCCAGTACTTC. Residues: CASRPSGGSVETQYF.